Listed here are 27 T cell receptor beta chains from one sample, sequenced in a study of human thymus T cells. Some clones are missing from TCRdb's copy, which holds only in-frame ones; the method was immunoSEQ multiplex PCR. The table records about 44,000 clones, about 93% of them present only once. Sequencing was done on a sample of blood. These receptors all stem from a boy under three years old with a congenital heart defect but otherwise immunologically healthy.

The chain recombines TRBV4-2 with TRBJ2-3; TRBD2 agrees at 12 bases. From germline, CDR1 is LGHNA and CDR2 YNFKEQ. V lost 3 bases to trimming and J lost 4 bases; unmatched junction nucleotides: 8. CDR3 length equals 17 residues. DNA for the CDR3: TGTGCCAGCAGCCAGGGGGAAGGACTAGCGGGATCAGATACGCAGTATTTT. Protein product: CASSQGEGLAGSDTQYF.

This clone was seen only once. This rearrangement joins TRBV10-1 to TRBJ1-1, with D unresolved. Trimming removed 0 bases at V and 1 base at J, with 6 bases between. There are 14 residues in the CDR3. Germline CDR1 reads WNHNN; CDR2 reads SYGVQD (reference sequence). The chain's CDR3 is CASSESRPNTEAFF. The CDR3 bases are TGCGCCAGCAGTGAGTCCAGGCCGAACACTGAAGCTTTCTTT.

V usage is TRBV11-2 and J usage is TRBJ2-3, with D uncertain. The length of the CDR3 is 13 residues. The germline V gene encodes CDR1 SGHAT and CDR2 FQNNGV. Trimming stripped 5 bases from V and 5 bases from J, with 11 bases between. CDR3 in DNA: TGTGCCAGCAGCCCCCCGGTCCGAGATACGCAGTATTTT. This sequence encodes CASSPPVRDTQYF.

This chain connects TRBV18 to TRBJ1-2; 9 nucleotides match TRBD1. Trimming cost V 3 bases and J 3 bases; bases outside gene matches: 2. Germline assignment: CDR1 KGHSH and CDR2 LQKENI. The CDR3 covers 14 residues. CDR3 sequence reads: CASSPRQGDYGYTF. The CDR3 nucleotides read TGTGCCAGCTCACCGAGACAGGGGGACTATGGCTACACCTTC.

V usage is TRBV30 and J usage is TRBJ2-1; D not resolved. This CDR3 contains 11 residues. Germline CDR1 and CDR2: GTSNPN and SVGIG (reference sequence). The V gene lost 7 bases and the J gene lost 7 bases, with 11 bases spanning the gap. CDR3 nucleotide sequence: TGTGCCTTTATGCCCAAGAATGAGCAGTTCTTC. It yields the protein CAFMPKNEQFF.

This sequence joins TRBV30 and TRBJ1-5; tentative D call: TRBD1 (6 bases). V was shortened by 0 bases and J by 5 bases, with 11 bases between the two germline ends. The CDR3 sequence is 14 residues long. Germline-derived CDR1 and CDR2 are GTSNPN and SVGIG (reference sequence). CDR3 nucleotides: TGTGCCTGGAGTGTAGAGGACAGAGATCAGCCCCAGCATTTT. Its protein product is CAWSVEDRDQPQHF.

V and J are TRBV9 and TRBJ2-1; D unresolved. The CDR3 runs 14 residues. V lost 0 bases and J 2 bases, leaving 6 bases between the germline ends. Per the germline V gene, CDR1 is SGDLS and CDR2 is YYNGEE. The CDR3 DNA sequence: TGTGCCAGCAGCGTAGGGGCGGCCTACAATGAGCAGTTCTTC. Protein: CASSVGAAYNEQFF.

This chain joins TRBV15 and TRBJ2-5, with 10 positions matching TRBD2. The closer fit of TRBJ2-7 to the DNA end suggests the J call may be wrong. CDR1 and CDR2 from the germline V gene are LNHNV and YYDKDF (reference sequence). There are 15 residues in the CDR3. In nucleotides, the CDR3 is TGTGCCACCAGCAGAGCTAGCGGGGGCCTCTACGAGCAGTACTTC. Its translation is CATSRASGGLYEQYF.

The rearrangement uses TRBV11-2 and TRBJ2-1; 12 bases map to TRBD2. The CDR3 has 16 amino acids. CDR1 is SGHAT and CDR2 is FQNNGV in the germline V gene. The J segment lost 2 bases and the V segment lost 1 base, leaving 0 bases of the junction unmatched. CDR3 sequence reads: CASSLGLAGAYNEQFF. The DNA of the CDR3 is TGTGCCAGCAGCTTAGGACTAGCGGGGGCCTACAATGAGCAGTTCTTC.

The gene calls are TRBV6-6 and TRBJ2-4; D perhaps matches TRBD2 (5 bases). The CDR3 runs to 15 residues. CDR1 MNHNY and CDR2 SVGAGI come from the germline V gene (reference sequence). Trimming left V 0 bases short and J 6 bases short, with 12 bases between. The CDR3 DNA reads TGTGCCAGCAGTTACTCGAGGGTCGGGTCAAACATTCAGTACTTC. As protein: CASSYSRVGSNIQYF.

The V gene is TRBV5-1, the J gene TRBJ1-4; D call uncertain. V lost 4 bases and J lost 5, with 9 bases in between. Germline V gives CDR1 SGHRS, CDR2 YFSETQ. This CDR3 spans 13 amino acids. The CDR3 DNA is TGCGCCAGCAGCCGAGACCCCAATGAAAAACTGTTTTTT. Translating it yields CASSRDPNEKLFF.

This clone was observed a single time. The chain uses TRBV5-1 and TRBJ2-3, with TRBD2 identical over 10 bases. The germline CDR1 and CDR2 sequences are SGHRS and YFSETQ. The ends lost 4 bases at V and 1 base at J; junction bases unmatched: 3. This CDR3 has 15 amino acids. The CDR3 nucleotides read TGCGCCAGCAGCGCCGGGACTAGCGGCACAGATACGCAGTATTTT. Its protein is CASSAGTSGTDTQYF.

The chain employs TRBV4-3 and TRBJ2-4, with 8 bases fitting TRBD2. V was clipped by 0 bases and J by 8 bases; unmatched bases: 9. This CDR3 is 16 amino acids long. CDR1 is LGHNA and CDR2 is YSLEER in the germline V gene. In nucleotides, the CDR3 is TGCGCCAGCAGCCAAGATCCGGGACCAGCGGGAGACATTCAGTACTTC. Its protein is CASSQDPGPAGDIQYF.

The V call is TRBV27, the J call TRBJ2-5; 14 bases line up with TRBD2. The CDR3 is 15 amino acids. V lost 5 bases and J lost 5; bases outside the gene matches: 4. CDR1 is MNHEY, CDR2 SMNVEV, per germline (reference sequence). The CDR3 DNA follows: TGTGCCAGCAGTCACCGGACTAGCGGGGGGGAGACCCAGTACTTC. This sequence encodes CASSHRTSGGETQYF.

The rearrangement links TRBV10-3 to TRBJ2-2; the D gene is possibly TRBD2 (5 bases). The V gene lost 0 bases and the J gene lost 4 bases, with 9 bases spanning the gap. Germline V gene sequence: CDR1 ENHRY, CDR2 SYGVKD. The CDR3 consists of 15 residues. The chain's CDR3 is CAISESLAGTGELFF. In DNA, the CDR3 is TGTGCCATCAGTGAGTCCCTGGCGGGCACCGGGGAGCTGTTTTTT.

The V gene is TRBV23-1, the J gene TRBJ2-5; D is undetermined. TRBV23-1 has ORF status, its function being uncertain. The CDR3 runs to 11 residues. V was cut by 3 bases and J by 5 bases, with 4 bases left in between. The CDR3 DNA is TGCGCCAGCAGTCACAGGGAGACCCAGTACTTC. Amino acid sequence: CASSHRETQYF.

The gene calls are TRBV4-1 and TRBJ1-3; 7 bases are a match to TRBD1. From germline, CDR1 is MGHRA and CDR2 YSYEKL. The CDR3 is 15 amino acids. The trim removed 0 bases at V and 3 bases at J, leaving 2 bases unmatched. The CDR3 is CASSQDRQGGNTIYF. CDR3 nucleotide sequence: TGCGCCAGCAGCCAAGATCGACAGGGTGGAAACACCATATATTTT.

V gene TRBV4-1 combines with J gene TRBJ1-4, with 7 positions matching TRBD1. There are 16 residues in the CDR3. Looked up from germline, CDR1 is MGHRA and CDR2 is YSYEKL. With 4 bases clipped from V and 3 bases from J, the junction kept 8 bases outside the gene matches. The CDR3 sequence: CASSLGGGGANEKLFF. The CDR3 nucleotides read TGCGCCAGCAGCCTAGGGGGCGGAGGAGCTAATGAAAAACTGTTTTTT.

V is TRBV13 and J is TRBJ1-2; D gene uncertain. Per the germline V gene, CDR1 is PRHDT and CDR2 is FYEKMQ (reference sequence). There are 17 residues in the CDR3. V was clipped by 4 bases and J by 0 bases, with 18 bases between them. CDR3 nucleotides: TGTGCCAGCAGCTCCTCCCCATCCGATGGCCCTAACTATGGCTACACCTTC. The encoded protein is CASSSSPSDGPNYGYTF.

The V and J genes are TRBV28 and TRBJ1-4; D not certain. The V end lost 1 base, the J end lost 8 bases, and 2 bases lay between the germline ends. The CDR3 runs 11 residues. Germline lookup yields CDR1 MDHEN and CDR2 SYDVKM. CDR3: CASSLYEKLFF. Written as DNA, the CDR3 is TGTGCCAGCAGTTTATACGAAAAACTGTTTTTT.

The V call is TRBV30, the J call TRBJ1-1; TRBD1 is a possible D gene (6 bases). The CDR3 extends over 13 amino acids. V gave up 0 bases and J gave up 8 bases, with 13 bases separating them. Germline-derived CDR1 and CDR2 are GTSNPN and SVGIG (reference sequence). Written as DNA, the CDR3 is TGTGCCTGGAGTGTACAAGGGGGGCGCGAAGCTTTCTTT. This sequence encodes CAWSVQGGREAFF.

The V and J genes are TRBV6-4 and TRBJ2-7; the match to TRBD2 covers 8 bases. CDR1 is MRHNA, CDR2 SNTAGT, per germline. With V trimmed by 5 bases and J by 0 bases, 6 bases remained unmatched. The CDR3 has 15 amino acids. The CDR3 is CASSPLAGSSYEQYF. The CDR3 nucleotides are TGTGCCAGCAGTCCCTTAGCGGGGAGCTCCTACGAGCAGTACTTC.

This clone was seen a few times. The V call is TRBV27, the J call TRBJ1-2, with a weak D call TRBD1 (6 bases). CDR3 length: 14 amino acids. The germline CDR1 and CDR2 sequences are MNHEY and SMNVEV (reference sequence). The V gene lost 2 bases and the J gene lost 4 bases, with 11 bases spanning the gap. This CDR3 is CASSLIGGGYGYTF. The CDR3, as DNA: TGTGCCAGCAGTTTAATAGGGGGGGGCTATGGCTACACCTTC.

V usage is TRBV19 and J usage is TRBJ1-5; 8 bases line up with TRBD1. Germline V gene sequence: CDR1 LNHDA, CDR2 SQIVND (reference sequence). With V trimmed by 8 bases and J by 5 bases, 8 bases remained unmatched. The CDR3 loop spans 14 amino acids. CDR3 sequence (DNA): TGTGCCAGTCCGAAGACAGGGGCGCATCAGCCCCAGCATTTT. It specifies CASPKTGAHQPQHF.

The chain is built from TRBV9 and TRBJ2-5; 11 nucleotides align to TRBD2. CDR1 and CDR2 from the germline V gene are SGDLS and YYNGEE. The CDR3 has 15 residues. Losses at the gene ends were 4 bases for V and 7 bases for J; bases not matched to a gene: 9. This CDR3 reads CASSPFSGGAGTQYF. The DNA of the CDR3 is TGTGCCAGCAGCCCCTTTAGCGGGGGGGCTGGGACCCAGTACTTC.

This sequence joins TRBV6-5 and TRBJ1-2; possibly TRBD1 for D (5 bases). V was pared by 5 bases and J by 7 bases, with 8 bases between. Germline V gene lookup returns CDR1 MNHEY and CDR2 SVGAGI. The CDR3 runs 11 residues. The CDR3: CASSEGVGYTF. The CDR3 region has the DNA TGTGCCAGCAGTGAAGGGGTTGGCTACACCTTC.

This chain uses TRBV7-2 with TRBJ2-7; D gene unclear. Trimming removed 5 bases at V and 3 bases at J, with 14 bases between. The CDR3 length is 14 residues. The germline gives CDR1 SGHTA, CDR2 FQGNSA. Here the CDR3 reads CASSRSSTIYEQYF. The CDR3 region has the DNA TGTGCCAGCAGCCGCAGCTCTACCATCTACGAGCAGTACTTC.